These T cell receptor beta chains were read from a single sample in a study of vaccination and CD4 T cells after COVID-19. Their cognate antigens are unknown. Using its own MiXCR run on the PCR reads, TCRdb lists one record per CDR3 protein. The sample contains several thousand distinct CDR3 sequences, approximately 15% of which appear only once. The sequencing input was CD4+ T cells from blood, cultured in vitro. The source is a human donor who had recovered from COVID-19. Each CDR3 is given with its conserved first and last residue. Fields, in order: V gene, D gene, J gene, clone size, CDR3 DNA, CDR3 protein. A D gene is named only where the DNA matches it firmly. Not every row has a clone size; where given, it reads once, few, many or a size class.

V: TRBV2
D: TRBD2
J: TRBJ2-3
size: -
DNA: TGTGCCAGCAGTTTGGGACTAGCGGTGACAGATACGCAGTATTTT
CDR3: CASSLGLAVTDTQYF

V: TRBV6-1
D: -
J: TRBJ1-6
size: few
DNA: TGTGCCAGCAGTCATCAGGAAAGTAATTCACCCCTCCACTTT
CDR3: CASSHQESNSPLHF

V: TRBV5-1
D: -
J: TRBJ1-1
size: -
DNA: TGCGCCAGCAGCTTGGGTTCTAGGGGCCCCATTGTAACTGAAGCTTTCTTT
CDR3: CASSLGSRGPIVTEAFF

V: TRBV12-3/TRBV12-4
D: -
J: TRBJ2-2
size: few
DNA: TGTGCCAGCAGCCCCTCCTTTTTCACCGGGGAGCTGTTTTTT
CDR3: CASSPSFFTGELFF

V: TRBV29-1
D: TRBD1
J: TRBJ2-1
size: -
DNA: TGCAGCGTTGTCGATGGGACAGGGTTGTACAATGAGCAGTTCTTC
CDR3: CSVVDGTGLYNEQFF

V: TRBV29-1
D: -
J: TRBJ2-2
size: -
DNA: TGCAGCGCCAGACTGGCAGGGGGGACCGGGGAGCTGTTTTTT
CDR3: CSARLAGGTGELFF

V: TRBV2
D: -
J: TRBJ1-2
size: few
DNA: TGTGCCAGCATTATTCGGACAGCCTATGGCTACACCTTC
CDR3: CASIIRTAYGYTF

V: TRBV2
D: -
J: TRBJ2-1
size: -
DNA: TGTGCCAGCCAGGGCCGCATCTACAATGAGCAGTTCTTC
CDR3: CASQGRIYNEQFF

V: TRBV11-3
D: TRBD2
J: TRBJ2-7
size: -
DNA: TGTGCCAGCAGCTTGGCGGGAGCCTACGAGCAGTACTTC
CDR3: CASSLAGAYEQYF

V: TRBV30
D: -
J: TRBJ2-1
size: medium-sized
DNA: TGTGCCTGGAGTGGGGCCCCTCTTACAAATGAGCAGTTCTTC
CDR3: CAWSGAPLTNEQFF

V: TRBV5-4
D: -
J: TRBJ1-6
size: medium-sized
DNA: TGTGCCAGCAGCCCCGGGCCAGAAAGGACCCTCCACTTT
CDR3: CASSPGPERTLHF

V: TRBV20-1
D: -
J: TRBJ2-1
size: few
DNA: TGCAGTGCTAGAGAGGGGGGCGGCTTTTACAATGAGCAGTTCTTC
CDR3: CSAREGGGFYNEQFF

V: TRBV10-3
D: TRBD1
J: TRBJ2-2
size: -
DNA: TGTGCCATCAGTGAAGGGACAGGGGGCTCGGGCGGGGAGCTGTTTTTT
CDR3: CAISEGTGGSGGELFF

V: TRBV19
D: -
J: TRBJ2-1
size: -
DNA: TGTGCCAGTAGTATAGGTAAAACAGTAACCTACAATGAGCAGTTCTTC
CDR3: CASSIGKTVTYNEQFF

V: TRBV19
D: TRBD1
J: TRBJ2-7
size: few
DNA: TGTGCCAGTACTCCCGCCGGCCGAGGACAGGGCAGATACGAGCAGTACTTC
CDR3: CASTPAGRGQGRYEQYF

V: TRBV11-2
D: -
J: TRBJ2-5
size: few
DNA: TGTGCCAGCAGCTTAGAGCCCGGTGACGAGGCCCAGTACTTC
CDR3: CASSLEPGDEAQYF

V: TRBV12-3/TRBV12-4
D: -
J: TRBJ2-1
size: few
DNA: TGTGCCAGCAGGGGGGATGGGCCCTACAATGAGCAGTTCTTC
CDR3: CASRGDGPYNEQFF

V: TRBV15
D: -
J: TRBJ2-7
size: -
DNA: TGTGCCACCAGCAGAGATTTGGGAAGCTCCTACGAGCAGTACTTC
CDR3: CATSRDLGSSYEQYF

V: TRBV12-3/TRBV12-4
D: -
J: TRBJ2-1
size: few
DNA: TGTGCCAGCAGTTTAGCGCGGAGGAGCTCCTACAATGAGCAGTTCTTC
CDR3: CASSLARRSSYNEQFF

V: TRBV20-1
D: -
J: TRBJ1-2
size: medium-sized
DNA: TGCAGTGCTGGAACTGCAGCGTCAAGCGGCTACACCTTC
CDR3: CSAGTAASSGYTF

V: TRBV4-1
D: -
J: TRBJ2-6
size: few
DNA: TGCGCCAGCAGCCAAGTGTACCGTAGCTCTGGGGCCAACGTCCTGACTTTC
CDR3: CASSQVYRSSGANVLTF

V: TRBV19
D: -
J: TRBJ1-6
size: few
DNA: TGTGCCAGTAGCCTTATCGTCCCCAACTATAATTCACCCCTCCACTTT
CDR3: CASSLIVPNYNSPLHF

V: TRBV7-3
D: -
J: TRBJ2-3
size: few
DNA: TGTGCCAGCAGCCTCGGGGACACTCACACAGATACGCAGTATTTT
CDR3: CASSLGDTHTDTQYF

V: TRBV19
D: -
J: TRBJ2-2
size: few
DNA: TGTGCCAGTAGTAACAGAAACACCGGGGAGCTGTTTTTT
CDR3: CASSNRNTGELFF

V: TRBV28
D: -
J: TRBJ1-5
size: -
DNA: TGTGCCAGCAGTCTAAGGGAATACCAGCCCCAGCATTTT
CDR3: CASSLREYQPQHF

V: TRBV6-1
D: -
J: TRBJ1-2
size: medium-sized
DNA: TGTGCCAGCAGCCCGGACGGACAATATGGCTACACCTTC
CDR3: CASSPDGQYGYTF

V: TRBV7-3
D: TRBD1
J: TRBJ2-2
size: medium-sized
DNA: TGTGCCAGCAGCAGCAGGACAGGGGCGAACACCGGGGAGCTGTTTTTT
CDR3: CASSSRTGANTGELFF

V: TRBV12-3/TRBV12-4
D: -
J: TRBJ2-7
size: -
DNA: TGTGCCAGCAGTTTGGGAATAGGGGACCGAGCTACGAGGGAGCAGTACTTC
CDR3: CASSLGIGDRATREQYF

V: TRBV5-5
D: -
J: TRBJ1-2
size: few
DNA: TGTGCCAGCAGCTTGGTCGAGTATGGCTACACCTTC
CDR3: CASSLVEYGYTF

V: TRBV19
D: -
J: TRBJ1-5
size: medium-sized
DNA: TGTGCCAGTGGCCTTTCCGGCAATCAGCCCCAGCATTTT
CDR3: CASGLSGNQPQHF

V: TRBV11-1
D: -
J: TRBJ2-1
size: few
DNA: TGTGCCAGCAGCTCAGCGGGACGGCGGGGGCCTTTCTACAATGAGCAGTTCTTC
CDR3: CASSSAGRRGPFYNEQFF

V: TRBV12-3/TRBV12-4
D: -
J: TRBJ1-2
size: few
DNA: TGTGCCAGCAGTTTGAGCGCCGCCAGGGGCTACACCTTC
CDR3: CASSLSAARGYTF

V: TRBV19
D: -
J: TRBJ2-2
size: few
DNA: TGTGCCAGTACCGGGACAACGAACACCGGGGAGCTGTTTTTT
CDR3: CASTGTTNTGELFF

V: TRBV12-3/TRBV12-4
D: -
J: TRBJ1-2
size: medium-sized
DNA: TGTGCCAGCAGTCCTATTGGGCTCATGTATGCCTACACCTTC
CDR3: CASSPIGLMYAYTF

V: TRBV21-1
D: -
J: TRBJ1-2
size: large
DNA: TGTGCCAGTAATGACATTGGGGGCTTTGGTGGCTACACCTTC
CDR3: CASNDIGGFGGYTF

V: TRBV7-9
D: -
J: TRBJ2-4
size: few
DNA: TGTGCCAGCAGCTTAGATGTGGTAGCAGCCAAAAACATTCAGTACTTC
CDR3: CASSLDVVAAKNIQYF

V: TRBV19
D: TRBD1
J: TRBJ1-2
size: medium-sized
DNA: TGTGCCAGTAGTACCCACTCTGCACAGGGACAGGGGGATGGCTACACCTTC
CDR3: CASSTHSAQGQGDGYTF

V: TRBV5-1
D: TRBD1
J: TRBJ1-4
size: -
DNA: TGCGCCAGCACCCTCAGGGGGGGTACAACTAATGAAAAACTGTTTTTT
CDR3: CASTLRGGTTNEKLFF

V: TRBV6-1
D: -
J: TRBJ1-1
size: -
DNA: TGTGCCAGCAGTCAACGACAGCTCAACACTGAAGCTTTCTTT
CDR3: CASSQRQLNTEAFF

V: TRBV20-1
D: TRBD2
J: TRBJ2-3
size: large
DNA: TGCAGTGCTCTCGGGACTAGCGGGGTTACAGATACGCAGTATTTT
CDR3: CSALGTSGVTDTQYF

V: TRBV7-7
D: -
J: TRBJ2-1
size: few
DNA: TGTGCTAGCAGCCCTGGGCGACAGATCTCCTACAATGAGCAGTTCTTC
CDR3: CASSPGRQISYNEQFF

V: TRBV20-1
D: -
J: TRBJ1-3
size: -
DNA: TGCAGTGCTAGTTTTAGGGCAGGGTCTGGAAACACCATATATTTT
CDR3: CSASFRAGSGNTIYF

V: TRBV6-1
D: TRBD2
J: TRBJ2-3
size: medium-sized
DNA: TGTGCCAGCAGTGACGGGACTAGCCTTAGCACAGATACGCAGTATTTT
CDR3: CASSDGTSLSTDTQYF

V: TRBV11-2
D: -
J: TRBJ2-5
size: few
DNA: TGTGCCAGCAGCTTTGGGGGGAGGCTCCAAGAGACCCAGTACTTC
CDR3: CASSFGGRLQETQYF

V: TRBV4-1
D: -
J: TRBJ1-5
size: -
DNA: TGCGCCAGCAGCCAAGATTACGCCAGCCGACATCAGCCCCAGCATTTT
CDR3: CASSQDYASRHQPQHF

V: TRBV19
D: TRBD1
J: TRBJ1-5
size: medium-sized
DNA: TGTGCCAGTAGTCCCAGTGTTAAACAGGGGTTGGGGTATAGCAATCAGCCCCAGCATTTT
CDR3: CASSPSVKQGLGYSNQPQHF

V: TRBV30
D: TRBD1
J: TRBJ1-2
size: few
DNA: TGTGCCTGGTGGGACAGGGGGCATGGCTACACCTTC
CDR3: CAWWDRGHGYTF

V: TRBV3-1
D: -
J: TRBJ1-6
size: -
DNA: TGTGCCAGCAGCCTCTCCGGGGGCGAGTCACCCCTCCACTTT
CDR3: CASSLSGGESPLHF

V: TRBV18
D: TRBD1
J: TRBJ1-2
size: -
DNA: TGTGCCAGCTCAACAACGGGACAGGGCTATGGCTACACCTTC
CDR3: CASSTTGQGYGYTF

V: TRBV18
D: -
J: TRBJ2-7
size: -
DNA: TGTGCCAGCTCACCCCAACCGAGTATAAAGGGGCCCGAGCAGTACTTC
CDR3: CASSPQPSIKGPEQYF

V: TRBV20-1
D: -
J: TRBJ1-1
size: medium-sized
DNA: TGCAGTGCTACATCACTGAACACTGAAGCTTTCTTT
CDR3: CSATSLNTEAFF

V: TRBV6-5
D: -
J: TRBJ1-1
size: large
DNA: TGTGCCAGCAGTTTCGCAGGCACTGAAGCTTTCTTT
CDR3: CASSFAGTEAFF

V: TRBV29-1
D: -
J: TRBJ1-4
size: -
DNA: TGCAGCGTTGAGAGGGCAGGGGACCCAACTAATGAAAAACTGTTTTTT
CDR3: CSVERAGDPTNEKLFF

V: TRBV9
D: -
J: TRBJ1-6
size: few
DNA: TGTGCCAGCAGCGCGACTTTGGAGTACTATAATTCACCCCTCCACTTT
CDR3: CASSATLEYYNSPLHF